This TCR beta chain was identified during a study of T cell repertoires in cytomegalovirus infection. Overall study context: Researchers turned to recently identified HLA-C-restricted CMV epitopes as well as well-studied HLA-B-restricted ones. Matching HLA type and CMV infection were both indicated by public TCR beta signatures.

The V and J ends lost 7 bases and 4 bases respectively, with 13 bases between them. The CDR3 runs to 13 residues. Germline loops: CDR1 MNHNS, CDR2 SASEGT. TCRdb processed the reads anew with MiXCR; each CDR3 protein has one entry. The profile covers about 830,000 distinct CDR3 sequences, with approximately 32% appearing a single time and 9.5% to 15% taken by the ten largest. Findings and limits, study-wide: Based on cumulative public TCR beta family frequency, carriers of CMV plus the relevant HLA were identified. There were HLA-C-restricted CMV-specific TCR beta clonotypes dominating the ex vivo response.

This clonotype turned up a few times. The antigen is undetermined. This sample comprised cultured CD8+ T cells from PBMCs, obtained from culture after CMV antigen stimulation. This chain uses TRBV6-1 with TRBJ1-1; D is unresolved. The sequence came from a human donor in good health (CMV status not recorded). Some clones in this sample may be carry-over from other donors' samples. In DNA, the CDR3 is TGTGCCAGCACCGGAGTGGGGTTCACTGAAGCTTTCTTT. It translates to CASTGVGFTEAFF.